This TCR beta chain was sequenced during a study of T cells after somatic rescue of genetic block. The CDR3 is 13 amino acids. Germline lookup yields CDR1 SGHAT and CDR2 FQNNGV. V shed 1 base and J shed 3 bases, with 5 bases lying between them. Only in-frame clones appear in the TCRdb table, and some are missing; sequencing was by immunoSEQ multiplex PCR. This sample carries around 14,000 clones, roughly 70% of them seen once, and the ten largest clones take around 30%. The genes are TRBV11-2 and TRBJ2-3; D not resolved. The source material was peripheral blood mononuclear cells (PBMCs). The sequence came from a man aged 18 to 30. For the CDR3, the DNA is TGTGCCAGCAGCTTAGCAATAACAGATACGCAGTATTTT. It codes for CASSLAITDTQYF.